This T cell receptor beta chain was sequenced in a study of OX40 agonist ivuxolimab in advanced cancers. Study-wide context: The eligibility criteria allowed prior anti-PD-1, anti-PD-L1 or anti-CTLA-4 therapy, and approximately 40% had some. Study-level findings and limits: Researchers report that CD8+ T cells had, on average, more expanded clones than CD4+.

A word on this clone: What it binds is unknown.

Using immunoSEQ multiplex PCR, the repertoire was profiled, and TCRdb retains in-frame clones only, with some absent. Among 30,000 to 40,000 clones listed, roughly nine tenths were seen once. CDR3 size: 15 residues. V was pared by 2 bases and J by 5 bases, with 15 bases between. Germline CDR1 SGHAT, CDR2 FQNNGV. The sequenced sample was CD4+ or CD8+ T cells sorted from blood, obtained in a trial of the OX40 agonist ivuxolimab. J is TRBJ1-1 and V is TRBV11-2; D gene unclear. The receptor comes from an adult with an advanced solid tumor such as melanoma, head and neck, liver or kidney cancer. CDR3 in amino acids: CASSLKADSRTEAFF. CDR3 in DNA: TGTGCCAGCAGCTTAAAGGCGGACTCGAGGACTGAAGCTTTCTTT. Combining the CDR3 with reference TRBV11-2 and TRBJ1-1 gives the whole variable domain EAGVAQSPRYKIIEKRQSVAFWCNPISGHATLYWYQQILGQGPKLLIQFQNNGVVDDSQLPKDRFSAERLKGVDSTLKIQPAKLEDSAVYLCASSLKADSRTEAFFGQGTRLTVV.